A selection of T cell receptor beta chains follows, all from one sample in a study of radiation and T cells in renal cell carcinoma. Measured with immunoSEQ multiplex PCR; TCRdb has only the in-frame clones, and not every one. The data show approximately 140,000 clones, 88% seen once. The sample consisted of blood, taken from a patient whose treatment included radiotherapy and nephrectomy. Source of these receptors: an older woman with renal cell carcinoma. Each CDR3 is given without its conserved first and last residue.

>TRBV6-1|TRBJ1-5
ASSEAGAQPQH
>TRBV18|TRBJ1-1
ASSPRPQENTEAF
>TRBV11-2|TRBJ2-1
ASSLGATGLSSYNEQF
>TRBV6-6|TRBJ1-2
ASVPGQGGYGYT
>TRBV28|TRBJ1-5
ASCYRQGAQPQH
>TRBV6-6|TRBJ2-5
ASSYKGSGGQETQY
>TRBV27|TRBJ2-1
ASGAVAGILHEQF
>TRBV10-3|TRBJ1-5
AISEGGAYNQPQH
>TRBV18|TRBJ1-3
ASSPVFPIALSGNTIY
>TRBV5-8|TRBJ2-1
ASSLGSGQGYWAF
>TRBV19|TRBJ1-2
ASSIRESYGYT
>TRBV6-5|TRBJ1-1
ASTPRGVTEAF
>TRBV30|TRBJ2-1
ARTSGGREQF
>TRBV5-1|TRBJ2-7
ASSSRASHEQY
>TRBV5-6|TRBJ1-2
ASSSVGRVSYGYT
>TRBV7-2|TRBJ2-5
ASSQSRAETQY
>TRBV19|TRBJ1-2
ASSIRGSYGYT
>TRBV9|TRBJ2-5
ASSATTSGGKETQY
>TRBV19|TRBJ1-2
ASSPLGTGKYGYT
>TRBV30|TRBJ1-2
AWSVRGNYGYT
>TRBV7-9|TRBJ1-2
ASSISTGALAIYGYT
>TRBV19|TRBJ1-3
ASRNRGTGFGNTIY
>TRBV19|TRBJ1-5
ATNGGTPNQPQH
>TRBV18|TRBJ2-5
ASSTPGKEETQY
>TRBV19|TRBJ1-5
ASSRDLGYSNQPQH
>TRBV7-9|TRBJ2-3
ASSLSSGTDTQY
>TRBV30|TRBJ2-4
AWSSLQGVKNIQY
>TRBV16|TRBJ1-1
ASSLRQGGNTEAF
>TRBV5-1|TRBJ1-1
ASTRGPNTEAF
>TRBV25-1|TRBJ2-1
ASSDPTPGNEQF
>TRBV5-5|TRBJ1-4
ASSLAGSGRVLF
>TRBV6-1|TRBJ2-6
ASSGGIPSGANVLT
>TRBV10-2|TRBJ2-1
ASSLAGGQVGEQF
>TRBV28|TRBJ1-1
ASSHGTEAF
>TRBV30|TRBJ2-1
AWRRAGGNYNEQF
>TRBV5-5|TRBJ1-5
ASSPRDGYSNQPQH
>TRBV19|TRBJ1-6
ASSKQATPLH
>TRBV5-1|TRBJ2-2
ASSLGQVTGELF
>TRBV7-9|TRBJ2-3
ASSLDVLTDTQY
>TRBV7-2|TRBJ1-4
ASSPDGIEKLF
>TRBV4-1|TRBJ1-5
ASSLSQGASNQPQH
>TRBV5-4|TRBJ1-6
ASSLQAGLDSPLH
>TRBV28|TRBJ2-1
ASRPPGQGVVEQF
>TRBV6-5|TRBJ1-2
ASSYSLAGGSEGYT
>TRBV27|TRBJ2-5
ASSSGETQY
>TRBV27|TRBJ2-5
ASTRGVGKGQETQY
>TRBV6-4|TRBJ1-1
ASSATFSYRGQVTEAF
>TRBV6-5|TRBJ2-7
ASSYRARAHEQY
>TRBV30|TRBJ2-5
AWRLTGLETQY
>TRBV6-1|TRBJ1-5
ASTIQSNQPQH
>TRBV28|TRBJ2-3
ASSPGQGSTDTQY
>TRBV7-8|TRBJ2-7
ASSPNTGDEQY